This T cell receptor beta chain was sequenced for a study of T cells after yellow fever vaccination. Study details: SMART-Seq v4 Ultra Low Input prepared the low-cell-number fractions.

V shed 5 bases, J shed 6 bases, and the junction held 2 bases outside the gene matches. This CDR3 comprises 13 residues. CDR1 and CDR2 (germline): MNHEY, SMNVEV (reference sequence). This clonotype was seen more than once but under ten times. What it binds is unknown. Study conclusions and caveats: Among all clonotypes, a small share was observed in both CD4 and CD8 compartments.

The 5'RACE template-switching step produced TCR cDNA and added a universal primer site and UMIs. TCRdb called the 5' RACE reads again in MiXCR, with one record for every CDR3 protein. In the table there are 500,000 to 650,000 distinct CDR3 sequences, 9% to 15% of which are singletons. The sample here was PBMCs, taken on the day of the yellow fever booster vaccination. This TCR came from a man younger than 40 who received the YFV17D yellow fever vaccine. The chain combines TRBV27 with TRBJ2-1, with 9 bases fitting TRBD2. Here the CDR3 DNA reads TGTGCCAGCAGTGCTAGCGGGGTCAATGAGCAGTTCTTC. This gives the protein CASSASGVNEQFF.